Below are 16 T cell receptor beta chains sequenced from a single sample in a study of early T cells in non-severe SARS-CoV-2 infection. TCRdb re-derived calls from the 5' RACE reads in MiXCR, one entry per CDR3 protein. The repertoire holds about 60,000 distinct CDR3 sequences, with roughly 13% as singletons. What was sequenced was whole blood. The receptors derive from an adult who was a healthcare worker with PCR-confirmed SARS-CoV-2 infection or an uninfected control (not recorded which).

This clonotype was found a few times. J is TRBJ2-1 and V is TRBV3-1, with D unresolved. CDR1 and CDR2 (germline): LGHDT, YNNKEL (reference sequence). This CDR3 comprises 14 residues. With 7 bases removed from V and 0 bases from J, the gap between germline ends came to 10 bases. The CDR3 protein is CASTRRSSYNEQFF. DNA of the CDR3: TGTGCCAGCACCCGCCGGAGCTCCTACAATGAGCAGTTCTTC.

This chain links TRBV9 with TRBJ2-7, with TRBD2 matching over 11 bases. The trim removed 3 bases at V and 6 bases at J, leaving 5 bases unmatched. The CDR3 sequence is 14 residues long. Germline V CDR1 and CDR2: SGDLS, YYNGEE. CDR3 nucleotides: TGTGCCAGCAGCGCCGGGACTAGCGGTTCCGAGCAGTACTTC. This sequence encodes CASSAGTSGSEQYF.

This clonotype was detected a few times. The gene calls are TRBV6-2 or TRBV6-3 and TRBJ2-7; D uncertain. Germline CDR1 is MNHEY and CDR2 is SVGEGT. The CDR3 has 16 amino acids. The germline V and J ends were trimmed by 0 bases and 7 bases, with 19 bases remaining between them. The CDR3, as DNA: TGTGCCAGCAGTTACTCGAAACAGACCACTACGTTAGAGCAGTACTTC. As protein: CASSYSKQTTTLEQYF.

The table lists this clonotype with a few counts. This chain connects TRBV7-9 to TRBJ2-1; TRBD2 matches 9 bases. From germline, CDR1 is SEHNR and CDR2 FQNEAQ (reference sequence). The CDR3 extends over 11 amino acids. The CDR3 nucleotides read TGTGGTAGCGGGGGTTACAATGAGCAGTTCTTC. This translates into CGSGGYNEQFF.

V gene TRBV28 combines with J gene TRBJ1-5; 9 bases fit TRBD1. This CDR3 spans 14 amino acids. Germline V lookup: CDR1 MDHEN, CDR2 SYDVKM. The V gene end was trimmed by 5 bases and the J gene end by 6 bases; junction bases not matched to a gene: 5. The DNA of the CDR3 is TGTGCCAGCAGTCCCGGACAGGGGACTCAGCCCCAGCATTTT. The encoded protein is CASSPGQGTQPQHF.

The rearrangement joins TRBV4-3 to TRBJ2-1; D unresolved. Germline values: CDR1 LGHNA, CDR2 YSLEER. V was trimmed by 0 bases and J by 5 bases, leaving 11 bases between them. The CDR3 totals 15 residues. CDR3 bases: TGCGCCAGCAGCCAAGAGCCTTTAGTGAACAATGAGCAGTTCTTC. Translated: CASSQEPLVNNEQFF.

This clonotype has just a few counts. This chain uses TRBV6-5 with TRBJ2-2, with D uncertain. This CDR3 is 23 amino acids long. V shed 0 bases and J shed 0 bases, with 29 bases lying between them. Germline assignment: CDR1 MNHEY and CDR2 SVGAGI. This chain's CDR3 is CASSYSIILGLPHRVSNTGELFF. CDR3 nucleotide sequence: TGTGCCAGCAGTTACTCGATAATTTTGGGTTTACCCCACAGAGTCTCGAACACCGGGGAGCTGTTTTTT.

This clonotype was detected a few times. This rearrangement joins TRBV12-3 or TRBV12-4 to TRBJ1-1; possible D gene TRBD1, 5 bases. The CDR3 is made up of 14 amino acids. Trimming removed 5 bases from V and 6 bases from J, with 16 bases in between. The CDR3: CASSPGPATSEAFF. CDR3 sequence (DNA): TGTGCCAGCAGTCCAGGGCCCGCCACCTCTGAAGCTTTCTTT.

This clonotype was seen repeatedly, ten times or more. The chain joins TRBV7-8 to TRBJ1-2, with 8 bases matching TRBD1. Germline V CDR1 and CDR2: SGHVS, FQNEAQ. The CDR3 has 13 amino acids. After removal of 5 bases from V and 6 bases from J, the junction contained 5 bases not matched to a gene. The CDR3 protein is CASSGRGLDGYTF. The CDR3 coding sequence is TGTGCCAGCAGCGGCAGGGGGCTCGATGGCTACACCTTC.

The chain recombines TRBV7-9 with TRBJ2-2; D is uncertain. The V and J ends lost 3 bases and 3 bases respectively, with 8 bases between them. This CDR3 region has 14 residues. The V gene's germline CDR1 is SEHNR and CDR2 FQNEAQ (reference sequence). The CDR3 here is CASSFYTDTGELFF. Written as DNA, the CDR3 is TGTGCCAGCAGCTTCTACACCGACACCGGGGAGCTGTTTTTT.

This clonotype occurred a few times. The chain combines TRBV6-1 with TRBJ1-2, with D unclear. V dropped 7 bases and J dropped 8 bases, with 20 bases sitting between them. The germline V gene encodes CDR1 MNHNS and CDR2 SASEGT. The CDR3 runs 14 residues. This CDR3 reads CASKRTASARGYTF. CDR3 bases: TGTGCCAGCAAACGGACTGCATCTGCGAGAGGCTACACCTTC.

This clonotype showed up just a few times. This chain uses TRBV20-1 with TRBJ1-2; D gene ambiguous. Germline V CDR1 and CDR2: DFQATT, SNEGSKA (reference sequence). Trimming pared 0 bases from V and 6 bases from J, leaving 11 bases between. The CDR3 has 13 amino acids. The CDR3 nucleotides are TGCAGTGCTAGAGATGATCCTACCGATGGCTACACCTTC. Amino acid sequence: CSARDDPTDGYTF.

The rearrangement links TRBV30 to TRBJ1-2, with unresolved D. Germline lookup yields CDR1 GTSNPN and CDR2 SVGIG (reference sequence). The V end was cut by 2 bases, the J end by 3 bases, with 4 bases between. This CDR3 region has 11 residues. CDR3 sequence (DNA): TGTGCCTGGAGTACTTACTATGGCTACACCTTC. Its protein product is CAWSTYYGYTF.

This clonotype has only a few counts. This sequence joins TRBV7-8 and TRBJ1-1, with TRBD1 as a possible D gene (5 bases). The length of the CDR3 is 13 residues. V was trimmed by 0 bases and J by 6 bases, leaving 8 bases between them. From germline, CDR1 is SGHVS and CDR2 FQNEAQ. The CDR3 bases are TGTGCCAGCAGCTTAGCTTGGGGGTCTGAAGCTTTCTTT. Protein: CASSLAWGSEAFF.

The chain is built from TRBV20-1 and TRBJ2-1; the D is unclear. The CDR3 extends over 13 amino acids. Trimming pared 0 bases from V and 5 bases from J, leaving 8 bases between. Germline loops: CDR1 DFQATT, CDR2 SNEGSKA (reference sequence). CDR3 sequence (DNA): TGCAGTGCTAGAGAGAGGCAAGACAATGAGCAGTTCTTC. It codes for CSARERQDNEQFF.

This clonotype was counted at least ten times. J is TRBJ1-2 and V is TRBV10-1; D remains unclear. Germline V lookup: CDR1 WNHNN, CDR2 SYGVQD (reference sequence). This CDR3 is built from 16 residues. Trimming pared 5 bases from V and 4 bases from J, leaving 20 bases between. CDR3 DNA sequence: TGCGCCAGCAGTCCGGACCGGTTCCGACCTAGCTATGGCTACACCTTC. Its protein is CASSPDRFRPSYGYTF.